This T cell receptor beta chain is drawn from a study of cytomegalovirus exposure and HLA in healthy donors. As for the study in general: Findings of an earlier analysis included over 95 million unique TCR beta sequences from about 180 million T cells.

PCR was performed using 60 Vbeta and 13 Jbeta primers. Assay used: immunoSEQ multiplex PCR; TCRdb lists only in-frame clones, some missing. The sample carries approximately 120,000 clones, around 78% recorded once. Points on this clone: Its antigen is unidentified.

The germline V gene encodes CDR1 GTSNPN and CDR2 SVGIG (reference sequence). The CDR3 length is 13 residues. V shed 7 bases and J 7 bases; nucleotides not matched to a gene: 12. Study findings and constraints: TCR beta sequences reportedly predicted most subjects' HLA-A and HLA-B alleles accurately. One later analysis reportedly identified an Asian-associated ancestry cluster that showed fewer N-insertions than the roughly 640-donor mean.

The chain uses TRBV30 and TRBJ2-7, with TRBD1 matching 8 bases. The specimen sequenced was PBMCs. This TCR derives from a man in his 60s in good health and CMV-seropositive. CDR3 DNA sequence: TGTGCCTATCGTGCAGGGGGCTCGGGGGAGCAGTACTTC. Translation: CAYRAGGSGEQYF. Complete variable domain (other parts from reference TRBV30 and TRBJ2-7): SQTIHQWPATLVQPVGSPLSLECTVEGTSNPNLYWYRQAAGRGLQLLFYSVGIGQISSEVPQNLSASRPQDRQFILSSKKLLLSDSGFYLCAYRAGGSGEQYFGPGTRLTVT.